This TCR beta chain was profiled in a study of beta chain features in type 1 diabetes. Looked up from germline, CDR1 is SGHRS and CDR2 is YFSETQ. The V segment lost 2 bases and the J segment 10 bases; nucleotides outside the gene matches: 9. The CDR3 length is 15 residues. Expressed TCRB transcripts got sequenced, as all isolated RNA was reverse transcribed. Profiled with immunoSEQ multiplex PCR; TCRdb holds only in-frame clones, not every one. The profile shows almost 250,000 clones, 14% of them singletons. The chain uses TRBV5-1 and TRBJ1-6, with 7 bases matching TRBD1. This receptor was obtained from a woman between 40 and 50 years old in good health. Sample: naive CD4+ T cells from blood. The CDR3 DNA is TGCGCCAGCAGCTTCACCGGGACAGCCCTATCACCCCTCCACTTT. As protein: CASSFTGTALSPLHF.